The 12 T cell receptor beta chains listed next were all sequenced from one sample in a study of blood T cells in healthy people across ages. The use of a sample-barcoded 5' primer and a J-beta primer mix characterized a second PCR of about 7 to 12 cycles. Each CDR3 protein gets one entry after TCRdb re-called the 5' RACE reads with MiXCR. The data hold 980,000 or so distinct CDR3 sequences, with 45% to 50% observed a single time. The sequenced sample was blood. Every receptor here comes from a man aged 30 to 45 in good health.

This clonotype was seen a few times. The chain carries TRBV20-1 and TRBJ2-5; D remains unclear. This CDR3 is built from 13 residues. In germline, CDR1 is DFQATT, CDR2 SNEGSKA (reference sequence). The V end was cut by 3 bases, the J end by 13 bases, with 21 bases between. The CDR3 DNA follows: TGCAGTGCTAGTAAAGCAGGTGACGACCGGCTGTACTTC. This sequence encodes CSASKAGDDRLYF.

The chain couples TRBV6-1 to TRBJ1-1, with D uncertain. V was pared by 0 bases and J by 1 base, with 9 bases between. This CDR3 region has 15 residues. CDR1 is MNHNS and CDR2 is SASEGT in the germline V gene. The CDR3: CASSEADGGNTEAFF. Here the CDR3 DNA reads TGTGCCAGCAGTGAAGCGGACGGAGGGAACACTGAAGCTTTCTTT.

This rearrangement joins TRBV20-1 to TRBJ2-1; D may be TRBD2 (5 bases). The germline V gene has CDR1 DFQATT and CDR2 SNEGSKA (reference sequence). V was cut by 3 bases and J by 4 bases, with 13 bases left in between. CDR3 size: 14 residues. The CDR3 is CSASPSRGYNEQFF. The CDR3 DNA reads as TGCAGTGCTAGCCCCAGCCGGGGATACAATGAGCAGTTCTTC.

The chain carries TRBV7-9 and TRBJ1-1, with 8 bases fitting TRBD1. The CDR3 is made up of 15 amino acids. Germline values: CDR1 SEHNR, CDR2 FQNEAQ (reference sequence). Trimming took 5 bases from V and 4 from J; bases not matched to a gene: 9. DNA for the CDR3: TGTGCCAGCAGCCTCGGACAGGGAAGGGTCACTGAAGCTTTCTTT. Translated: CASSLGQGRVTEAFF.

This clonotype was found a few times. The chain carries TRBV12-3 or TRBV12-4 and TRBJ2-3; D tentatively fits TRBD1 or TRBD2 (5 bases each). This CDR3 contains 13 residues. The ends were cut back, 7 bases at V and 3 bases at J, with 11 bases in the middle. CDR3 DNA: TGTGCCAGCAATAACGGGGCAACAGATACGCAGTATTTT. It encodes CASNNGATDTQYF.

Only a few counts were recorded for this clonotype. The gene calls are TRBV29-1 and TRBJ2-1, with 9 positions matching TRBD1. V lost 5 bases, J lost 7 bases, and 6 bases stayed unmatched. This CDR3 spans 13 amino acids. In germline, CDR1 is SQVTM, CDR2 ANQGSEA. CDR3 sequence (DNA): TGCAGCGTTCGACAGGGGGTAGGGAATGAGCAGTTCTTC. It encodes CSVRQGVGNEQFF.

In this sample, this clonotype turned up a few times. The chain recombines TRBV5-1 with TRBJ2-1; unclear D gene. The germline V gene has CDR1 SGHRS and CDR2 YFSETQ. Trimming stripped 0 bases from V and 0 bases from J, with 13 bases between. The CDR3 runs 17 residues. CDR3 residues: CASSLVLSLGSYNEQFF. In nucleotides, the CDR3 is TGCGCCAGCAGCTTGGTTCTAAGTCTAGGCTCCTACAATGAGCAGTTCTTC.

The V call is TRBV15, the J call TRBJ1-5, with TRBD1 matching 9 bases. Germline V gene lookup returns CDR1 LNHNV and CDR2 YYDKDF (reference sequence). This CDR3 spans 15 amino acids. The junction had 3 bases not matched to a gene; V was cut back by 5 bases and J by 1 base. Here the CDR3 reads CATSSQGASNQPQHF. CDR3 coding DNA: TGTGCCACCAGCTCACAGGGGGCAAGCAATCAGCCCCAGCATTTT.

This rearrangement joins TRBV4-1 to TRBJ1-2, with 12 bases lining up with TRBD1. V trimming: 3 bases; J trimming: 1 base; junction bases outside the gene matches: 3. This CDR3 is built from 16 residues. Germline V gene lookup returns CDR1 MGHRA and CDR2 YSYEKL. The CDR3 bases are TGCGCCAGCAGCCAGGGACAGGGGGCTCTTAACTATGGCTACACCTTC. This gives the protein CASSQGQGALNYGYTF.

CDR3 nucleotides: TGCGCCAGCAGCCACTTAGCCGGGGTGGAGGGCTACACCTTC. It is translated as CASSHLAGVEGYTF. This chain connects TRBV4-1 to TRBJ1-2; D is undetermined. Germline CDR1 and CDR2: MGHRA and YSYEKL. There are 14 residues in the CDR3. V was cut by 3 bases and J by 8 bases, with 16 bases left in between.

Concerning this clonotype itself: Being one base from a much bigger clone, this may be a read error. The chain links TRBV7-2 to TRBJ2-3; a weak D match, TRBD2 (7 bases). Germline-derived CDR1 and CDR2 are SGHTA and FQGNSA. The CDR3 totals 13 residues. CDR3 sequence: CASRTGGTDMQYF. In DNA form, the CDR3 reads TGTGCCAGCAGAACGGGGGGCACAGATATGCAGTATTTT. Together with reference TRBV7-2 and TRBJ2-3, the CDR3 gives the full variable domain: GAGVSQSPSNKVTEKGKDVELRCDPISGHTALYWYRQSLGQGLEFLIYFQGNSAPDKSGLPSDRFSAERTGGSVSTLTIQRTQQEDSAVYLCASRTGGTDMQYFGPGTRLTVL.

The chain has TRBV7-2 and TRBJ1-1; D remains ambiguous. This CDR3 comprises 13 residues. Trimming took 5 bases from V and 2 from J, leaving 9 bases between them. Germline V gene lookup returns CDR1 SGHTA and CDR2 FQGNSA. In nucleotides, the CDR3 is TGTGCCAGCAGCGCCGGTATAAACACTGAAGCTTTCTTT. This codes for CASSAGINTEAFF.